The clone carrying this TCR beta chain was seen more than once but under ten times. Its antigen is unidentified. TCRdb reprocessed the reads via MiXCR and lists one record per CDR3 protein. The sample records around 900,000 distinct CDR3 sequences, about a third being singletons. The data belong to a study of T cell repertoires in cytomegalovirus infection. Study-level information: TCR beta signatures that were public indicated CMV infection and matching HLA type. Broader study findings: There were carriers of CMV plus the relevant HLA, and cumulative public TCR beta family frequency identified them.

CDR3 size: 14 residues. Trimming left V 1 base short and J 7 bases short, with 11 bases between. Per germline, CDR1 SGHVS and CDR2 FQNEAQ. The sequence derives from a human donor in good health (CMV status not recorded). Some clones in this sample may be carry-over from other donors' samples. The material was cultured CD8+ T cells from PBMCs, obtained from culture after CMV antigen stimulation. The rearrangement uses TRBV7-8 and TRBJ1-5; no clear D gene. The CDR3 sequence is CASSLGRGMQPQHF. The CDR3 DNA reads TGTGCCAGCAGCTTAGGGCGGGGTATGCAGCCCCAGCATTTT.